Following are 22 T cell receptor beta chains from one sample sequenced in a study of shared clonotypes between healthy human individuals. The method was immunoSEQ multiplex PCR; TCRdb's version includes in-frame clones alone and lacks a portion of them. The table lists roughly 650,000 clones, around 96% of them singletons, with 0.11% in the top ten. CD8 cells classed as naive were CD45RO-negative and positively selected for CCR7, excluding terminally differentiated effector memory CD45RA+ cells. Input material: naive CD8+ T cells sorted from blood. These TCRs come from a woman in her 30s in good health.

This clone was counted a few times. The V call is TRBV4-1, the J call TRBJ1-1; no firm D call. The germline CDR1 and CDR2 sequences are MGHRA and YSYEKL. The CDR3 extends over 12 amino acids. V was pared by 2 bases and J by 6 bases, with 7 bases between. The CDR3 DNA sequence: TGCGCCAGCAGCCAACTAAATGCTGAAGCTTTCTTT. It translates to CASSQLNAEAFF.

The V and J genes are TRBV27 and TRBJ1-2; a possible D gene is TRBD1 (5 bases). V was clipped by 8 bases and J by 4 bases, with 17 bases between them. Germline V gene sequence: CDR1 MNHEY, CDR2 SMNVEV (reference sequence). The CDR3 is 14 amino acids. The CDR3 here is CASARDGGGYGYTF. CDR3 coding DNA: TGTGCCAGCGCCCGGGACGGAGGTGGCTATGGCTACACCTTC.

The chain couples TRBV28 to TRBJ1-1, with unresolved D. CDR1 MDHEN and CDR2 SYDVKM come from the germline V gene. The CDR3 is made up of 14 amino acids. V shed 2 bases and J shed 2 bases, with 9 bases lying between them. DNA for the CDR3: TGTGCCAGCAGTTTAACGTACACAAACACTGAAGCTTTCTTT. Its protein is CASSLTYTNTEAFF.

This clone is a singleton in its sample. CDR3: CASSFGTSGAYEQYF. CDR3 coding DNA: TGTGCCAGCAGTTTCGGGACTAGCGGGGCCTACGAGCAGTACTTC. The chain carries TRBV28 and TRBJ2-5; TRBD2 aligns across 13 bases. The J call may be wrong; the DNA end is better matched by TRBJ2-7. Germline CDR1 MDHEN, CDR2 SYDVKM. There are 15 residues in the CDR3.

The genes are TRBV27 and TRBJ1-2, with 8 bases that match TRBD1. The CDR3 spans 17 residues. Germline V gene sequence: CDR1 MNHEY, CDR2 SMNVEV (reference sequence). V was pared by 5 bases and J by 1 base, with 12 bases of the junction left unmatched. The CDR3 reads CASSPVPYRGNNYGYTF. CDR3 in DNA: TGTGCCAGCAGTCCCGTCCCGTACAGGGGGAATAACTATGGCTACACCTTC.

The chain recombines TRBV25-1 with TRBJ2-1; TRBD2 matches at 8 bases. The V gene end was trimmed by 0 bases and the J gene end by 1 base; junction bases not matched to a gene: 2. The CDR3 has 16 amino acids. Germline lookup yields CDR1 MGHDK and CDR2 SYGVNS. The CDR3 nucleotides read TGTGCCAGCAGTGAATACTCTAGCGGGTCCTACAATGAGCAGTTCTTC. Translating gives CASSEYSSGSYNEQFF.

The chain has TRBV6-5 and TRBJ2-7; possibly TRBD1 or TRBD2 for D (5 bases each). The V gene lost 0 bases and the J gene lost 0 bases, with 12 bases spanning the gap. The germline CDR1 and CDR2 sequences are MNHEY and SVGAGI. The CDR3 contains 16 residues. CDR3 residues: CASSYSEGPNSYEQYF. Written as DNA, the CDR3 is TGTGCCAGCAGTTACTCTGAGGGACCCAACTCCTACGAGCAGTACTTC.

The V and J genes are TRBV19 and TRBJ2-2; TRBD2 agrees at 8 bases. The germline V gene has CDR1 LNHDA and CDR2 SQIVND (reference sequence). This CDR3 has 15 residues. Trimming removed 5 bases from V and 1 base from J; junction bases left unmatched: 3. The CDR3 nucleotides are TGTGCCAGTAGTCATCTAGCGGGGAACACCGGGGAGCTGTTTTTT. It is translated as CASSHLAGNTGELFF.

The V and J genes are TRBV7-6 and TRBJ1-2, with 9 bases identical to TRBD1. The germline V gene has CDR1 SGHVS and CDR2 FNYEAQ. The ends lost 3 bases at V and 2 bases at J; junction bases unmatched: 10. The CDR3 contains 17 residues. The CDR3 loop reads CASSLGQGGETNYGYTF. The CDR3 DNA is TGTGCCAGCAGCTTGGGACAGGGTGGAGAAACGAACTATGGCTACACCTTC.

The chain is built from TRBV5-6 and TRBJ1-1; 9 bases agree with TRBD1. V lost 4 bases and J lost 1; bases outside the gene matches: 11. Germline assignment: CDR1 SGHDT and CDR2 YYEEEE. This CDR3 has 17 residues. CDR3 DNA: TGTGCCAGCAGCGTCGGGGACAGGGTAATTGGGAACACTGAAGCTTTCTTT. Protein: CASSVGDRVIGNTEAFF.

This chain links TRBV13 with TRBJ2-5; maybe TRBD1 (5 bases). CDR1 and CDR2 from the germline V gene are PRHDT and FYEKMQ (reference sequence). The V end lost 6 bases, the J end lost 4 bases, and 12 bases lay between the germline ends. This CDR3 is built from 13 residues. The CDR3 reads CASSISQGETQYF. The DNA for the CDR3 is TGTGCCAGCAGTATTTCTCAGGGAGAGACCCAGTACTTC.

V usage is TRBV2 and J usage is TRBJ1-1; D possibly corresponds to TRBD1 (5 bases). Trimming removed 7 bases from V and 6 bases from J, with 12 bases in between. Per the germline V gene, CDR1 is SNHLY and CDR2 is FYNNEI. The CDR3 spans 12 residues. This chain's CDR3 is CASNLEGPEAFF. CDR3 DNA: TGTGCCAGCAACTTAGAGGGGCCTGAAGCTTTCTTT.

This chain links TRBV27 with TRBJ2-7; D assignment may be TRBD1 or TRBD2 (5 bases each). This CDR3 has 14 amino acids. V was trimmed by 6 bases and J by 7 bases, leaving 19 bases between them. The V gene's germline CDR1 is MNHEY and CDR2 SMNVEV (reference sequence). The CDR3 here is CASSPTGPWGEQYF. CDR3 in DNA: TGTGCCAGCAGCCCTACGGGACCGTGGGGGGAGCAGTACTTC.

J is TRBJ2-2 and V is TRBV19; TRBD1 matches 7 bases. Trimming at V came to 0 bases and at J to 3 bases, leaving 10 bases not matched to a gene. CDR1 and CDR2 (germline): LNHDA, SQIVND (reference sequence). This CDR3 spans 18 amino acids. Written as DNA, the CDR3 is TGTGCCAGTAGTATAGATGAACAGGGGAGACGGGACACCGGGGAGCTGTTTTTT. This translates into CASSIDEQGRRDTGELFF.

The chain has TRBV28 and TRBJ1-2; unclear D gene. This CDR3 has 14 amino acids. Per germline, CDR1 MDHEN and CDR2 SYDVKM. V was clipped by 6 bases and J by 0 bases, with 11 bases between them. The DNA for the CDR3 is TGTGCCAGCAGCGGGATAACCGCTAACTATGGCTACACCTTC. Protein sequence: CASSGITANYGYTF.

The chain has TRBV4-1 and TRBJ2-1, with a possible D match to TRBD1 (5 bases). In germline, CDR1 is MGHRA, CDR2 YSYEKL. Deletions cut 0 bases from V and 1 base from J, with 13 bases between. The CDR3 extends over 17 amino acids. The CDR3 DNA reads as TGCGCCAGCAGCCAAGACACAGGCCGGCGGTCCTACAATGAGCAGTTCTTC. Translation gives CASSQDTGRRSYNEQFF.

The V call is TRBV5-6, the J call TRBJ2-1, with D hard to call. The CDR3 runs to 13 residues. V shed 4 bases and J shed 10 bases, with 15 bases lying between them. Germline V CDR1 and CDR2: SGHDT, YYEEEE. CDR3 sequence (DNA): TGTGCCAGCAGCGCCCTTCGGCTCGGGGAGCAGTTCTTC. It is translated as CASSALRLGEQFF.

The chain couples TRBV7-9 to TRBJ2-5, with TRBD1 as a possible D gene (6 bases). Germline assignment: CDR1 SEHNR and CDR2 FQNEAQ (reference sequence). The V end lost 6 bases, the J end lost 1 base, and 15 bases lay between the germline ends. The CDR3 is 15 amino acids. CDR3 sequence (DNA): TGTGCCAGCAGGCCACAGGGTCCCTCCCAAGAGACCCAGTACTTC. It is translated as CASRPQGPSQETQYF.

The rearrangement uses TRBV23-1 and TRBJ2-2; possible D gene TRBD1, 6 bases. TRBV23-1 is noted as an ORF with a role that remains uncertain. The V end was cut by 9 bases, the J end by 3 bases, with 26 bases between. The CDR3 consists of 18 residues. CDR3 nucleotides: TGCGCCAGTTTCGAATGGACAGATTTGGGGTTGGACACCGGGGAGCTGTTTTTT. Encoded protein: CASFEWTDLGLDTGELFF.

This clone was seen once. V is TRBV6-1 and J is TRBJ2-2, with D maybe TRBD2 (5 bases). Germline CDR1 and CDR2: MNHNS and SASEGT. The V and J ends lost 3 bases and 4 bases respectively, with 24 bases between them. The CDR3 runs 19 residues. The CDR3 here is CASSELLWTELGSTGELFF. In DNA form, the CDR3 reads TGTGCCAGCAGTGAGTTGTTGTGGACCGAGCTAGGGAGCACCGGGGAGCTGTTTTTT.

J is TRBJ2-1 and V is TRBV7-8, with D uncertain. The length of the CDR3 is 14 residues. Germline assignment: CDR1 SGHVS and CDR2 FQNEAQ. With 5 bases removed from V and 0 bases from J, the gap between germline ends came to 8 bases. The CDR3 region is CASSPKRSYNEQFF. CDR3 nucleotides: TGTGCCAGCAGCCCCAAACGCTCCTACAATGAGCAGTTCTTC.

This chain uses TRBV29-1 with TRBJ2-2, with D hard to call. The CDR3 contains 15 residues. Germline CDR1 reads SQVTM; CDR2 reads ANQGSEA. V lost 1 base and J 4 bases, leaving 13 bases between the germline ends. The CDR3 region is CSVEVANPLTGELFF. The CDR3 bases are TGCAGCGTTGAAGTGGCAAACCCTCTCACCGGGGAGCTGTTTTTT.